The clone carrying this T cell receptor beta chain was observed a handful of times. The ends were cut back, 8 bases at V and 1 base at J, with 11 bases in the middle. Per the germline V gene, CDR1 is GTSNPN and CDR2 is SVGIG (reference sequence). CDR3 length equals 12 residues. Method: immunoSEQ multiplex PCR; TCRdb's copy keeps in-frame clones and lacks some. The sample has hundreds of thousands of clones; roughly 90% are singletons. This sample is part of a study of blood T cell repertoires in COVID-19. Turning to the study itself: Some COVID-19 samples were acute and others convalescent; all came from the United States, Italy and Spain.

All enrollees were roughly 18 to 100 years old and from 20 to 25 US areas. The chain is built from TRBV30 and TRBJ1-1, with D perhaps matching TRBD1 (6 bases). This clonotype was obtained from a man in his sixties who had recovered from COVID-19. Material for sequencing was PBMCs or T cells enriched from blood (not recorded which). The CDR3 here is CARGRGNTEAFF. In DNA, the CDR3 is TGTGCCCGGGGCAGGGGGAACACTGAAGCTTTCTTT.